Reported below is one TCR beta chain. Its antigen remains unidentified. V was trimmed by 4 bases and J by 4 bases, leaving 10 bases between them. CDR3 size: 12 residues. From germline, CDR1 is SQVTM and CDR2 ANQGSEA. TCRdb analysed the reads with MiXCR anew, one entry per CDR3 protein. The sample consists of 600,000 to 700,000 distinct CDR3 sequences, around 35% of them appearing once. These data originate in a study of T cell repertoires in cytomegalovirus infection. This clonotype was obtained from a human donor in good health (CMV status not recorded). Some clones in this sample may be carry-over from other donors' samples. Sequences were derived from cultured PBMCs, sampled from culture after CMV antigen stimulation. J is TRBJ1-1 and V is TRBV29-1; no reliable D call. Written as DNA, the CDR3 is TGCAGCGTTGCACTCGCTGTCACTGAAGCTTTCTTT. It specifies CSVALAVTEAFF.